This T cell receptor (beta chain) derives from a study of metastatic and nonmetastatic thyroid tumors. Ahead of thyroid surgery, no patient had received treatment of any kind. TCRdb re-called clones via MiXCR from the PCR reads. This table has 15,000 to 20,000 clones, 9.5% to 15% appearing once. This clone was observed at least ten times. This CDR3 region has 19 residues. Germline V gene lookup returns CDR1 LNHNV and CDR2 YYDKDF (reference sequence). The junction had 13 bases not matched to a gene; V was cut back by 3 bases and J by 5 bases. The sequence was collected from a female donor with papillary thyroid cancer or a benign thyroid nodule (not recorded which). Some clones in this sample may be carry-over from other donors' samples. V gene TRBV15 combines with J gene TRBJ2-2, with TRBD2 identical over 12 bases. Sample: tumor tissue. The CDR3 DNA sequence: TGTGCCACCAGCAGGACTAGCGGGGGTCGCGCAGCCTATACCGGGGAGCTGTTTTTT. It is translated as CATSRTSGGRAAYTGELFF.